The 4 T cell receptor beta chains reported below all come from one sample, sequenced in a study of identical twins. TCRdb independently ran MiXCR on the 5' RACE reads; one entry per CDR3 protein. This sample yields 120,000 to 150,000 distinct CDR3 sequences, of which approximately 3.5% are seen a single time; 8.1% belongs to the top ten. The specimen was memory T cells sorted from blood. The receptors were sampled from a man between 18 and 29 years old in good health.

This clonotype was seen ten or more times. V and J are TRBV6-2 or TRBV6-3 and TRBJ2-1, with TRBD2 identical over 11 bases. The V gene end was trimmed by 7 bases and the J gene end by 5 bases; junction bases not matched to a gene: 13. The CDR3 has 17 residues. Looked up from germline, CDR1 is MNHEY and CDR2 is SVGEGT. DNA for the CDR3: TGTGCCAGCACGGTCGGGACTAGCGGCCTAAAAAACAATGAGCAGTTCTTC. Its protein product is CASTVGTSGLKNNEQFF.

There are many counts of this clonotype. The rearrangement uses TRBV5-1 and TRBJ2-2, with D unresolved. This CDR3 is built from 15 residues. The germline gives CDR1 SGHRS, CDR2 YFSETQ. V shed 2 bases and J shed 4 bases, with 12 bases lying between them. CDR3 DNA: TGCGCCAGCAGCTTAAATTCCGTTAGCACCGGGGAGCTGTTTTTT. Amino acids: CASSLNSVSTGELFF.

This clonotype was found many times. CDR3 bases: TGCGCCAGCAGCCAAGGAGGACTAGCGGGAGTCGGTGAGCAGTTCTTC. Translated: CASSQGGLAGVGEQFF. The V and J genes are TRBV4-1 and TRBJ2-1; 13 bases align to TRBD2. Germline CDR1 is MGHRA and CDR2 is YSYEKL. The CDR3 length is 16 residues. V lost 1 base to trimming and J lost 9 bases; unmatched junction nucleotides: 6.

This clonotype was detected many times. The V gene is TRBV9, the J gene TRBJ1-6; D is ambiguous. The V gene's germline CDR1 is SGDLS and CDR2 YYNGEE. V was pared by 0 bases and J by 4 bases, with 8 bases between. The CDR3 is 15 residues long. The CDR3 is CASSVAAGYNSPLHF. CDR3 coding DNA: TGTGCCAGCAGCGTAGCGGCAGGATATAATTCACCCCTCCACTTT.